This T cell receptor beta chain was recorded in a study of blood T cells in healthy people across ages. Primers used in a second PCR of roughly 6 to 12 cycles were a sample-barcoded 5' primer and a J-beta primer mix. TCRdb redid the calling of the 5' RACE reads with MiXCR, one entry per CDR3 protein. The data contain around 990,000 distinct CDR3 sequences, around two fifths of them seen just once; the ten biggest clones take up around 12%. In germline, CDR1 is MDHEN, CDR2 SYDVKM. V was trimmed by 2 bases and J by 5 bases, leaving 15 bases between them. CDR3 size: 16 residues. The sequenced sample was blood. V usage is TRBV28 and J usage is TRBJ1-4; D is possibly TRBD1 (6 bases). The TCR comes from a young man in good health. Here the CDR3 DNA reads TGTGCCAGCAGTTTAGGGGGGGCGCCCCACAATGAAAAACTGTTTTTT. Residues: CASSLGGAPHNEKLFF.